This TCR beta chain is drawn from a study of OX40 agonist ivuxolimab in advanced cancers. Whole-study context: Patients receiving dose escalation had hepatocellular carcinoma, melanoma, renal cell or head and neck cancer.

Method: immunoSEQ multiplex PCR; TCRdb's copy keeps in-frame clones and lacks some. The sample consists of roughly 7,000 clones, 74% of them appearing once. Per germline, CDR1 MNHEY and CDR2 SVGAGI. Trimming cost V 10 bases and J 17 bases; bases outside gene matches: 11. The CDR3 has 12 residues. The timepoints at which blood was sampled were baseline, cycle 4 day 1, and cycle 7 day 1. The receptor's source is an adult with an advanced solid tumor such as melanoma, head and neck, liver or kidney cancer. The sample consisted of CD4+ or CD8+ T cells sorted from blood, taken in a trial of the OX40 agonist ivuxolimab. The chain recombines TRBV6-5 with TRBJ2-2; the match to TRBD2 covers 12 bases. The CDR3 reads CAIKTSGGRYFF. CDR3 nucleotide sequence: TGTGCCATTAAGACTAGCGGGGGCCGATACTTTTTT.